The present entry profiles one T cell receptor beta chain with its context. Its antigen remains unknown. The data derive from a study of beta chain features in type 1 diabetes. Study-wide points: For TCRB rearrangement, an influence of HLA type remained unresolved here. TCRB CDR3 length was moderately but significantly reduced in all four CD4+ subsets of Type 1 diabetes patients.

The CDR3 is made up of 11 amino acids. Germline values: CDR1 SGHTA, CDR2 FQGNSA. V gave up 4 bases and J gave up 10 bases, with 10 bases separating them. The authors reverse transcribed all of the isolated RNA, so sequencing captured expressed TCRB transcripts. TCRdb's table, derived via immunoSEQ multiplex PCR, lists solely in-frame clones and lacks some. The table lists more than 250,000 clones, about 15% of them singletons. Sequencing was performed on naive CD4+ T cells from blood. This receptor was identified in a young man with type 1 diabetes. The chain is built from TRBV7-2 and TRBJ2-5; D unclear. The CDR3 DNA sequence: TGTGCCAGCAGCTCCTATTTTGACCAGTACTTC. Translation: CASSSYFDQYF.